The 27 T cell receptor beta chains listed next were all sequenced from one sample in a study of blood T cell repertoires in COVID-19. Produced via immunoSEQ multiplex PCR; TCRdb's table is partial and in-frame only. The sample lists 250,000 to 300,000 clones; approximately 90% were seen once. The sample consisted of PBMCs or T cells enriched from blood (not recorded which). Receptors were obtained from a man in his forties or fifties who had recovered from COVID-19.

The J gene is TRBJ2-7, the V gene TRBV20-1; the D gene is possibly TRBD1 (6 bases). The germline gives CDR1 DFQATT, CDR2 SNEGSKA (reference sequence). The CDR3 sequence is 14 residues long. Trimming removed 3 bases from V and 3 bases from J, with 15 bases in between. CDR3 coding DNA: TGCAGTGCTAGTGTGCCGACAGGCCACTACGAGCAGTACTTC. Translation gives CSASVPTGHYEQYF.

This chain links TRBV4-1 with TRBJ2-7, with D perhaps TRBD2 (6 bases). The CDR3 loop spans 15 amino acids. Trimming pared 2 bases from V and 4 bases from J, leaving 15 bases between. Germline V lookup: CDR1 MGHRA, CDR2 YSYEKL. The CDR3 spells CASSQSSGRMYEQYF. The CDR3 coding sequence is TGCGCCAGCAGCCAATCTTCCGGGAGAATGTACGAGCAGTACTTC.

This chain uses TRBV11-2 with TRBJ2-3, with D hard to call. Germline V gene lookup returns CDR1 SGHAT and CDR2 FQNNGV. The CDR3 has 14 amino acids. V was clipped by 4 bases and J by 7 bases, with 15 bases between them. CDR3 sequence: CASSSPLSLNTQYF. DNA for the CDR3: TGTGCCAGCAGCTCCCCGCTGAGCTTAAATACGCAGTATTTT.

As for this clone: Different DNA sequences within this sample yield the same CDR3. DNA for the CDR3: TGTGCCAGCAGCCGACTAGCGGGGGGATACACCGGGGAGCTGTTTTTT. This codes for CASSRLAGGYTGELFF. The chain joins TRBV7-8 to TRBJ2-2, with TRBD2 matching over 13 bases. The junction had 3 bases not matched to a gene; V was cut back by 5 bases and J by 3 bases. The CDR3 extends over 16 amino acids. Germline CDR1 is SGHVS and CDR2 is FQNEAQ. The variable domain in full, with the rest retrieved from reference TRBV7-8 and TRBJ2-2, is GAGVSQSPRYKVAKRGQDVALRCDPISGHVSLFWYQQALGQGPEFLTYFQNEAQLDKSGLPSDRFFAERPEGSVSTLKIQRTQQEDSAVYLCASSRLAGGYTGELFFGEGSRLTVL.

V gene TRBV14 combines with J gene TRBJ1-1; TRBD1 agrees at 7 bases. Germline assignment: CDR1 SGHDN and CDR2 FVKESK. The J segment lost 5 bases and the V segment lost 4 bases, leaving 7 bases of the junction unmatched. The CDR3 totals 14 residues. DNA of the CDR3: TGTGCCAGCAGCCCCACAGGGGTCTCAACTGAAGCTTTCTTT. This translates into CASSPTGVSTEAFF.

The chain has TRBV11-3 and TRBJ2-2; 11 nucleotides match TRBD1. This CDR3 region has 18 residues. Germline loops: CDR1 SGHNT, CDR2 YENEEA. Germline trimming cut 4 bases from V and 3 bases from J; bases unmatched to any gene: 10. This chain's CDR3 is CASSYSDRGHMDTGELFF. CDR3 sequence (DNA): TGTGCCAGCAGCTATTCGGACAGGGGGCATATGGACACCGGGGAGCTGTTTTTT.

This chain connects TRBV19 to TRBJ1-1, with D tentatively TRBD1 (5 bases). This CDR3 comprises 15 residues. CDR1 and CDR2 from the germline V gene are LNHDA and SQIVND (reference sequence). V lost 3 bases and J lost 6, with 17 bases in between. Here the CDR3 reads CASSMGSAGLSEAFF. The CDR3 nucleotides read TGTGCCAGTAGTATGGGTTCGGCAGGGTTGTCTGAAGCTTTCTTT.

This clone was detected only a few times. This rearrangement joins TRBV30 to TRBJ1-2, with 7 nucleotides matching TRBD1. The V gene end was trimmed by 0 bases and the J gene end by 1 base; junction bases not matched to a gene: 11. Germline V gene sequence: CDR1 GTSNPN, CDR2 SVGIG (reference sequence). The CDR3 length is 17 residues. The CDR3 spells CAWSVRRRTGLNYGYTF. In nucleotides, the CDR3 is TGTGCCTGGAGTGTACGACGGCGGACAGGCCTTAACTATGGCTACACCTTC.

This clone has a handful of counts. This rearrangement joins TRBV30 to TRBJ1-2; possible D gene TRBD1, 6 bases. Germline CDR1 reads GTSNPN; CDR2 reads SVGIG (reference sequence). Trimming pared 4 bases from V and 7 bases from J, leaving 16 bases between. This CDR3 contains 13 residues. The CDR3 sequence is CAWTTQGVSGYTF. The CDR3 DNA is TGTGCCTGGACCACACAGGGTGTCAGTGGCTACACCTTC.

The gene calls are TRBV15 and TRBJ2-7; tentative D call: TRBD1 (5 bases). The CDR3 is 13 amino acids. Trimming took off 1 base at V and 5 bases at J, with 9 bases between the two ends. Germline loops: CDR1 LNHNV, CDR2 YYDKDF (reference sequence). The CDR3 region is CATSRVRGNEQYF. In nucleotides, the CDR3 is TGTGCCACCAGCAGAGTAAGGGGAAACGAGCAGTACTTC. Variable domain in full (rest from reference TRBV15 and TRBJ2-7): DAMVIQNPRYQVTQFGKPVTLSCSQTLNHNVMYWYQQKSSQAPKLLFHYYDKDFNNEADTPDNFQSRRPNTSFCFLDIRSPGLGDTAMYLCATSRVRGNEQYFGPGTRLTVT.

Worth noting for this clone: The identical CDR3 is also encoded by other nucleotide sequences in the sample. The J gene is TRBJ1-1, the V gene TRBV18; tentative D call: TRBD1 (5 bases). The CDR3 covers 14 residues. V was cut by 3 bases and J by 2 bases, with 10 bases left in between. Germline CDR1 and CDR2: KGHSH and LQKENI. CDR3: CASSPQTGNTEAFF. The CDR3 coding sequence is TGTGCCAGCTCACCCCAAACAGGTAACACTGAAGCTTTCTTT.

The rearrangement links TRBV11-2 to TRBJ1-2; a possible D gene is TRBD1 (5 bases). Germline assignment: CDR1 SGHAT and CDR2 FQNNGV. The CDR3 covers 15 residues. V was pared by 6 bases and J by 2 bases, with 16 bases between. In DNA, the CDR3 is TGTGCCAGCAGTTTCAGGGCGGGACTCAACTATGGCTACACCTTC. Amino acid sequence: CASSFRAGLNYGYTF.

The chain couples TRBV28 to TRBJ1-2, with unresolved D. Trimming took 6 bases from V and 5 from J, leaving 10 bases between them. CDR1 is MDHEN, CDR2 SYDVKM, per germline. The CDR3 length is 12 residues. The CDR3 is CASRNTNYGYTF. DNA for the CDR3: TGTGCCAGCAGAAACACAAATTATGGCTACACCTTC.

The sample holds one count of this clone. This chain's CDR3 is CASGLVRGPEAFF. DNA of the CDR3: TGTGCTAGTGGTTTGGTCAGGGGACCTGAAGCTTTCTTT. This rearrangement joins TRBV12-5 to TRBJ1-1; weak D call: TRBD1 (6 bases). The CDR3 is 13 amino acids. V was trimmed by 0 bases and J by 6 bases, leaving 8 bases between them. Germline CDR1 LGHNT, CDR2 FRNRAP.

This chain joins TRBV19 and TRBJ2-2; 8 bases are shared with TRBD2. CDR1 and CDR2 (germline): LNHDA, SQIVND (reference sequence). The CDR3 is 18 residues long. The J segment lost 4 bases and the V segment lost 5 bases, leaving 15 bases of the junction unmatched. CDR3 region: CASSLLAQGLEPTGELFF. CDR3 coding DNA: TGTGCCAGTAGTCTCCTTGCCCAGGGACTAGAACCCACCGGGGAGCTGTTTTTT.

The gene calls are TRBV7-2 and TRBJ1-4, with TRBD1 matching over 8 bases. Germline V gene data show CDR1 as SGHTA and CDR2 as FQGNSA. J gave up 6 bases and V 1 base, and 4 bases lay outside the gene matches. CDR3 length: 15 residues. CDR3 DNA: TGTGCCAGCAGCTTAGTTTCAGGGGGCTATGAAAAACTGTTTTTT. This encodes CASSLVSGGYEKLFF.

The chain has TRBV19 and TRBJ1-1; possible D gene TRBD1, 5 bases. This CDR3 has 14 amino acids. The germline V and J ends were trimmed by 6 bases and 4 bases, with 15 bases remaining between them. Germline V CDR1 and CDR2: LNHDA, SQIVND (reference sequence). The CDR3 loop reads CASSPLGGGTEAFF. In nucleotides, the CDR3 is TGTGCCAGTAGCCCTCTCGGGGGAGGCACTGAAGCTTTCTTT.

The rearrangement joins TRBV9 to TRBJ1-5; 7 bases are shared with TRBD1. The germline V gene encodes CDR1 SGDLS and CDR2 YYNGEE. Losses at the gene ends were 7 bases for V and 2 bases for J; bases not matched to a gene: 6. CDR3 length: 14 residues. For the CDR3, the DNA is TGTGCCAGCTCCGACAGGGCCGGCAATCAGCCCCAGCATTTT. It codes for CASSDRAGNQPQHF. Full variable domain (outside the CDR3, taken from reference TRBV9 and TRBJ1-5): DSGVTQTPKHLITATGQRVTLRCSPRSGDLSVYWYQQSLDQGLQFLIQYYNGEERAKGNILERFSAQQFPDLHSELNLSSLELGDSALYFCASSDRAGNQPQHFGDGTRLSIL.

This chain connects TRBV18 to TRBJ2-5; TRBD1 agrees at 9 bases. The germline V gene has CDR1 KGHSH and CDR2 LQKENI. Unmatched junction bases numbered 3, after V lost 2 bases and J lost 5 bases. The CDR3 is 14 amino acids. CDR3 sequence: CASSPNRGLETQYF. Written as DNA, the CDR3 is TGTGCCAGCTCACCAAACAGGGGGCTTGAGACCCAGTACTTC.

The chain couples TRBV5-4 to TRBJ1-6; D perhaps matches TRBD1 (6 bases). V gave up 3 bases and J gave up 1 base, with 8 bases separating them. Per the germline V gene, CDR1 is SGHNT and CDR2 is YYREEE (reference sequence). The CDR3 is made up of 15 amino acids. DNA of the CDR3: TGTGCCAGCAGCTCAGGGGTATCCTATAATTCACCCCTCCACTTT. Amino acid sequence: CASSSGVSYNSPLHF.

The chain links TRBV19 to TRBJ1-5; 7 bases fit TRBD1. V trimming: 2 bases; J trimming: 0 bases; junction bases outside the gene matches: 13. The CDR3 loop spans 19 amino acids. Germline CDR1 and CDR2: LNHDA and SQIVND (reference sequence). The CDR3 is CASSIRSGQQFPSNQPQHF. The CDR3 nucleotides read TGTGCCAGTAGTATAAGATCGGGACAGCAATTCCCTAGCAATCAGCCCCAGCATTTT.

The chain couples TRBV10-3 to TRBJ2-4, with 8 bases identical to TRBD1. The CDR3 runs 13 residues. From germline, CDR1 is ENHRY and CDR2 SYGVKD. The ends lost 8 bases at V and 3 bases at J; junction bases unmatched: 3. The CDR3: CAIQDRVKNIQYF. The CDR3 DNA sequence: TGTGCCATCCAGGACAGGGTCAAAAACATTCAGTACTTC.

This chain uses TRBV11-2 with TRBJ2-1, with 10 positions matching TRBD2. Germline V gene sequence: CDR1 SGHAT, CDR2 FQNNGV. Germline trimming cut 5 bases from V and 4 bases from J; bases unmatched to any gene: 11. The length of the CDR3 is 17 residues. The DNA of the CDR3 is TGTGCCAGCAGCCCACCGGGACTAGCGTCCCTATACAATGAGCAGTTCTTC. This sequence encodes CASSPPGLASLYNEQFF. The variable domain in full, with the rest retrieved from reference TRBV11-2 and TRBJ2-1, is EAGVAQSPRYKIIEKRQSVAFWCNPISGHATLYWYQQILGQGPKLLIQFQNNGVVDDSQLPKDRFSAERLKGVDSTLKIQPAKLEDSAVYLCASSPPGLASLYNEQFFGPGTRLTVL.

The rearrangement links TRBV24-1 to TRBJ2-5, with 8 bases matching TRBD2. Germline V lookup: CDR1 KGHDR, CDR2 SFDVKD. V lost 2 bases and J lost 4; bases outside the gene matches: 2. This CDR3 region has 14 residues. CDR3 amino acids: CATSDSGGSETQYF. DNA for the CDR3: TGTGCCACCAGTGATTCGGGAGGGTCAGAGACCCAGTACTTC.

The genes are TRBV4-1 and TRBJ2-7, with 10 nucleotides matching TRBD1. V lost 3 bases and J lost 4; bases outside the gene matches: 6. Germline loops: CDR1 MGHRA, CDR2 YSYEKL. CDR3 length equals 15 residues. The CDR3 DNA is TGCGCCAGCAGCCACGAGGGACAGGGGACTTACGAGCAGTACTTC. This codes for CASSHEGQGTYEQYF.

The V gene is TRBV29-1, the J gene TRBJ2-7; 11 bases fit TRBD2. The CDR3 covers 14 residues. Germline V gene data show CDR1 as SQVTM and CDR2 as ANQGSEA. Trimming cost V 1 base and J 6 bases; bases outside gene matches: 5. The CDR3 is CSVEVLAGASEQYF. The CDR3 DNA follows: TGCAGCGTTGAAGTACTAGCGGGAGCGAGCGAGCAGTACTTC.

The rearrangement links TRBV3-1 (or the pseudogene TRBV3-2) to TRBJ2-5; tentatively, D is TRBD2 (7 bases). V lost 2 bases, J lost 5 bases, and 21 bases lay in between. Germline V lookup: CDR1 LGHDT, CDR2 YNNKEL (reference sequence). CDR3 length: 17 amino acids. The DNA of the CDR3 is TGTGCCAGCAGCCAACTGAGCGAGGGGGGGCCTAGGGAGACCCAGTACTTC. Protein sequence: CASSQLSEGGPRETQYF.